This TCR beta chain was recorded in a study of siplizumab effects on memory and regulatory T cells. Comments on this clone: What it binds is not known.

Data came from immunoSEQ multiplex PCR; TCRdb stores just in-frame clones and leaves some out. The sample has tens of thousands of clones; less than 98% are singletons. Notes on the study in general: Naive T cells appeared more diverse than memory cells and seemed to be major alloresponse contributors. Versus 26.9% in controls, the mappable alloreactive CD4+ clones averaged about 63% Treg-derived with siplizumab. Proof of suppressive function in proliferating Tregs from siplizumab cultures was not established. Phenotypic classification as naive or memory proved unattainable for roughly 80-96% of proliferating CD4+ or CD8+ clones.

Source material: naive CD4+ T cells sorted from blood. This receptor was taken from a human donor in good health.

CDR3 coding DNA: TGTGCCAGCAGCTTGGAGGGTACAGGGAATGAAAAACTGTTTTTT. It is translated as CASSLEGTGNEKLFF. The chain links TRBV5-5 to TRBJ1-4; D might be TRBD1 (6 bases). V gave up 0 bases and J gave up 5 bases, with 11 bases separating them. CDR1 is SGHKS, CDR2 YYEKEE, per germline (reference sequence). This CDR3 contains 15 residues.